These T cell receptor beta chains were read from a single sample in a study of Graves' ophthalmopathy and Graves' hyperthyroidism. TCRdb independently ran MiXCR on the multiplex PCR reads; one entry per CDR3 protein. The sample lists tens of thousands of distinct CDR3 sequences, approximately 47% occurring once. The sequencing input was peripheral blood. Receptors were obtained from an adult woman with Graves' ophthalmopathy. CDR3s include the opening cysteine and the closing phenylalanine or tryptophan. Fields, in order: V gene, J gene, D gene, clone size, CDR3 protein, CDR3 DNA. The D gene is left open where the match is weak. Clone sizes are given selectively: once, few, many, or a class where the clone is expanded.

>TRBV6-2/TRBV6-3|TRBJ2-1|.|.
CDSRPPGNEQIF
TGTGACAGCAGGCCCCCAGGGAATGAGCAGATCTTC
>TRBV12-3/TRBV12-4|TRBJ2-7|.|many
CASSFIGSHYEQYF
TGTGCCAGCAGTTTTATAGGGAGTCACTACGAGCAGTACTTC
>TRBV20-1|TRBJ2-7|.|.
CSARGDYEQYF
TGCAGTGCTAGAGGGGACTACGAGCAGTACTTC
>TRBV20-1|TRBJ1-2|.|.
CSVRLLGGVYGYTF
TGCAGTGTTCGTCTACTTGGGGGCGTATATGGCTACACCTTC
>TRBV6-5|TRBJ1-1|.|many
CASSTGVGAFF
TGTGCCAGCAGTACTGGGGTCGGAGCTTTCTTT
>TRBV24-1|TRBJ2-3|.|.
CATSDLRPGDMQYF
TGTGCCACCAGTGATTTACGGCCGGGAGATATGCAGTATTTT
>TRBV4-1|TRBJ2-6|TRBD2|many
CASSLGTSYSGANVLTF
TGCGCCAGCAGCCTAGGGACTAGCTACTCTGGGGCCAACGTCCTGACTTTC
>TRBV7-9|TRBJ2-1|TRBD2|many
CASSSSGSHNEQFF
TGTGCCAGCAGCTCTAGCGGGAGTCACAATGAGCAGTTCTTC
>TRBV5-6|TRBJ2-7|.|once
CASSLAEQEYEQYF
TGTGCCAGCAGCTTGGCCGAACAGGAGTACGAGCAGTACTTC
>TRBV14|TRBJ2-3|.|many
CASSLFGSPADTQYF
TGTGCCAGCAGTCTATTCGGCTCACCGGCAGATACGCAGTATTTT
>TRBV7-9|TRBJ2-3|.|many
CASSLAVGREDTQYF
TGTGCCAGCAGCTTAGCGGTGGGCAGGGAAGATACGCAGTATTTT
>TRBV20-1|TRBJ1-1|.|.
CSARVDGNMNTEAFF
TGCAGTGCTAGAGTAGACGGAAACATGAACACTGAAGCTTTCTTT
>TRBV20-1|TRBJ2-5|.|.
CSTEGRETQYF
TGCAGTACAGAGGGGAGAGAGACCCAGTACTTC
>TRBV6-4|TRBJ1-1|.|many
CASRSLANTEAFF
TGTGCCAGCCGCAGTTTGGCGAACACTGAAGCTTTCTTT
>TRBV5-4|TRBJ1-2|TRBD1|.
CDSSDRDRGNYGYSF
TGTGACAGCAGCGACCGGGACAGGGGTAACTATGGCTACTCCTTC
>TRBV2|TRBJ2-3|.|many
CASMNLGRTDTQYF
TGTGCCAGCATGAACTTGGGCCGCACAGATACGCAGTATTTT
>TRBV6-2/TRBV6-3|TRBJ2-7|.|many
CASSPIGYEQYF
TGTGCCAGCAGCCCTATTGGGTACGAGCAGTACTTC
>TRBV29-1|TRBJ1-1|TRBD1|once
CSVDGQGLNTEAFF
TGCAGCGTTGATGGACAGGGGTTGAACACTGAAGCTTTCTTT
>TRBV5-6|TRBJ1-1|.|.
CASGHFTGAKDTEAYF
TGTGCCAGCGGCCACTTTACGGGGGCGAAGGACACTGAAGCTTACTTT
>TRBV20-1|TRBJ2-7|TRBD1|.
CSARDSGQGNEQYF
TGCAGTGCTAGAGATTCGGGACAGGGAAACGAGCAGTACTTC
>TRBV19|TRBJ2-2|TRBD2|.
CASTREGGSTGEPFF
TGTGCCAGTACCCGGGAGGGGGGGAGCACCGGGGAGCCGTTTTTT
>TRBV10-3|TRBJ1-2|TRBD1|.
CAISERDRKAF
TGTGCCATCAGTGAAAGGGACAGGAAAGCTTTC
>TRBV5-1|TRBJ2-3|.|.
CASLPPGPQGPDTQYF
TGTGCCAGCTTACCACCGGGGCCCCAGGGGCCAGATACGCAGTATTTT
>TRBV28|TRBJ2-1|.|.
CASNMAGGVSYNEQFF
TGTGCCAGCAACATGGCAGGGGGGGTATCCTACAATGAGCAGTTCTTC
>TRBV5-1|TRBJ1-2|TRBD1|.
CASSFVDRAEGNGYTF
TGCGCCAGCAGCTTTGTCGACAGGGCGGAAGGTAATGGCTACACCTTC
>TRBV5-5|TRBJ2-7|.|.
CASSLVLGYEQYF
TGTGCCAGCAGCTTGGTCCTGGGCTATGAGCAGTACTTC
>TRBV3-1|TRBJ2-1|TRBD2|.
CASSQESLAGDDRNEQFF
TGTGCCAGCAGCCAAGAGTCCCTAGCGGGAGATGATCGCAATGAGCAGTTCTTC
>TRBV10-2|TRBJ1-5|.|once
CASSESPLNQPQHF
TGCGCCAGCAGTGAGTCTCCTCTAAATCAGCCCCAGCATTTT
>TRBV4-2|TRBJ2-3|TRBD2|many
CASSQGLAGADTQYF
TGTGCCAGCAGCCAAGGACTAGCGGGAGCAGATACGCAGTATTTT
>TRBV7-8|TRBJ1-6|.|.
CACSRQLNSPLHF
TGTGCCTGCAGCAGGCAGCTTAATTCGCCCCTCCACTTT
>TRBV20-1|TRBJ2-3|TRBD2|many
CSALTSGRADTQYF
TGCAGTGCCCTGACTAGCGGGAGGGCAGATACGCAGTATTTT
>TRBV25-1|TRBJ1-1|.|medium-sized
CASSPRSSEAFF
TGTGCCAGCAGTCCTAGGTCTTCTGAAGCTTTCTTT
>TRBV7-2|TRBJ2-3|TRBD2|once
CASTLPILADGNTQYF
TGTGCCAGCACTTTACCCATACTAGCGGATGGAAATACGCAGTATTTT
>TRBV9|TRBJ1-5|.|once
CASSSTGAGAYNEPQHF
TGTGCCAGCAGCTCCACTGGGGCAGGGGCCTACAATGAGCCCCAGCATTTT
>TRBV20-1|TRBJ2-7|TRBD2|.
CSAGSGSYEQYF
TGCAGTGCTGGAAGCGGGAGCTACGAGCAGTACTTC
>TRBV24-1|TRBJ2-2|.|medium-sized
CATSDTGTAGELFF
TGTGCCACCAGTGATACTGGGACGGCCGGGGAGCTGTTTTTT
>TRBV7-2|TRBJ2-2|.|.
CASSRTAGELFF
TGTGCCAGCAGTAGGACGGCCGGGGAGCTGTTTTTT
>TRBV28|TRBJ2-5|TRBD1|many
CASSARTGFAQETQYF
TGTGCCAGCAGTGCGCGGACAGGTTTCGCACAAGAGACCCAGTACTTC
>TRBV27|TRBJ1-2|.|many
CASSLSGGGFGYTF
TGTGCCAGCAGTTTAAGCGGGGGAGGGTTTGGCTACACCTTC
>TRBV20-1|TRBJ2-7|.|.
CSATSTGELYF
TGCAGTGCCACCTCAACCGGGGAGCTGTACTTC
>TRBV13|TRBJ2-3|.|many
CASQRGIKTDTQYF
TGTGCCAGTCAGAGGGGCATTAAGACAGATACGCAGTATTTT